This is a list of T cell receptor beta chains from one sample in a study of cytomegalovirus exposure and HLA in healthy donors. The table came from immunoSEQ multiplex PCR; TCRdb's copy has only in-frame clones and leaves some out. The profile shows under 110,000 clones, 60% to 80% of them singletons. The source material was PBMCs. The receptors here all came from a boy between 10 and 17 years old in good health and CMV-seronegative. The CDR3 runs from the conserved cysteine through the conserved F or W. The order of the fields is D gene, clone size, V gene, J gene, CDR3 DNA, CDR3 protein. D genes are given only for firm matches. Not all rows give a size; the values are once, few, many and, for expanded clones, a class.

d_gene: NA
abundance: NA
v_gene: TRBV27
j_gene: TRBJ2-7
CDR3nt: TGTGCCAGCAGTTCGGACACGGCGAACTCCTACGAGCAGTACTTC
CDR3aa: CASSSDTANSYEQYF

d_gene: TRBD1
abundance: once
v_gene: TRBV27
j_gene: TRBJ2-7
CDR3nt: TGTGCCAGCAGGACAAGACAGGGCTCCTACGAGCAGTACTTC
CDR3aa: CASRTRQGSYEQYF

d_gene: NA
abundance: NA
v_gene: TRBV30
j_gene: TRBJ2-6
CDR3nt: TGTGCCTCCCCTCCAGGGTCGGGGGCCAACGTCCTGACTTTC
CDR3aa: CASPPGSGANVLTF

d_gene: TRBD2
abundance: NA
v_gene: TRBV5-1
j_gene: TRBJ2-5
CDR3nt: TGCGCCAGCAGCAATCCTAGCGGGAGTTCAGAGACCCAGTACTTC
CDR3aa: CASSNPSGSSETQYF

d_gene: NA
abundance: NA
v_gene: TRBV5-6
j_gene: TRBJ1-2
CDR3nt: TGTGCCAGCAGCCCGGGAGGAGGGGAAGTGGCCTATGGCTACACCTTC
CDR3aa: CASSPGGGEVAYGYTF

d_gene: NA
abundance: NA
v_gene: TRBV5-1
j_gene: TRBJ1-3
CDR3nt: TGCGCCAGCAGCTTGGATCTTCGGGGGGATGCTGGAAACACCATATATTTT
CDR3aa: CASSLDLRGDAGNTIYF

d_gene: TRBD2
abundance: NA
v_gene: TRBV6-6
j_gene: TRBJ2-3
CDR3nt: TGTGCCAGCAGACCCGTAGCGGGAGGCCGAAGCTCGCAGTATTTT
CDR3aa: CASRPVAGGRSSQYF

d_gene: TRBD2
abundance: once
v_gene: TRBV2
j_gene: TRBJ2-7
CDR3nt: TGTGCCAGCATTTACGGCCTAGCGGAGATCTCCTACGAGCAGTACTTC
CDR3aa: CASIYGLAEISYEQYF

d_gene: NA
abundance: NA
v_gene: TRBV6-5
j_gene: TRBJ1-5
CDR3nt: TGTGCCAGCAGTTCCTGGACCAGCGGTTACAATCAGCCCCAGCATTTT
CDR3aa: CASSSWTSGYNQPQHF

d_gene: TRBD1
abundance: NA
v_gene: TRBV27
j_gene: TRBJ1-1
CDR3nt: TGTGCCAGCAGTACCCCGACAGGGTACACTGAAGCTTTCTTT
CDR3aa: CASSTPTGYTEAFF

d_gene: NA
abundance: once
v_gene: TRBV5-4
j_gene: TRBJ2-7
CDR3nt: TGTGCCAGCAGCCGGAGGCGGGGCTCCTCCTACGAGCAGTACTTC
CDR3aa: CASSRRRGSSYEQYF

d_gene: NA
abundance: NA
v_gene: TRBV4-1
j_gene: TRBJ2-2
CDR3nt: TGCGCCAGCAGTCCCTCGCCGGGGAACACCGGGGAGCTGTTTTTT
CDR3aa: CASSPSPGNTGELFF

d_gene: NA
abundance: NA
v_gene: TRBV19
j_gene: TRBJ2-1
CDR3nt: TGTGCCAGTAGTATGAGGCTAGCTCCCTTCAATGAGCAGTTCTTC
CDR3aa: CASSMRLAPFNEQFF

d_gene: NA
abundance: few
v_gene: TRBV6-5
j_gene: TRBJ2-3
CDR3nt: TGTGCCAGCAGTTACCGGGGGTTCCCAGATACGCAGTATTTT
CDR3aa: CASSYRGFPDTQYF

d_gene: NA
abundance: NA
v_gene: TRBV7-2
j_gene: TRBJ2-7
CDR3nt: TGTGCCAGCACCTACTCGGCAGGAACCTACGAGCAGTACTTC
CDR3aa: CASTYSAGTYEQYF

d_gene: NA
abundance: once
v_gene: TRBV29-1
j_gene: TRBJ1-3
CDR3nt: TGCAGCGTTGAGTTCCAGTTTGGAAACACCATATATTTT
CDR3aa: CSVEFQFGNTIYF

d_gene: NA
abundance: few
v_gene: TRBV7-9
j_gene: TRBJ2-4
CDR3nt: TGTGCCAGCAGCTCAGGGTTGGGAAGAAACATTCAGTACTTC
CDR3aa: CASSSGLGRNIQYF

d_gene: TRBD1
abundance: NA
v_gene: TRBV28
j_gene: TRBJ2-5
CDR3nt: TGTGCCAGCAGTTTACAGGGGGTAAAGACCCAGTACTTC
CDR3aa: CASSLQGVKTQYF

d_gene: NA
abundance: NA
v_gene: TRBV2
j_gene: TRBJ1-3
CDR3nt: TGTGCCAGCAGTCGGTCTGGAAACACCATATATTTT
CDR3aa: CASSRSGNTIYF

d_gene: TRBD2
abundance: NA
v_gene: TRBV11-2
j_gene: TRBJ2-3
CDR3nt: TGTGCCAGCAGCTTAAGACTAGCCGCAGATACGCAGTATTTT
CDR3aa: CASSLRLAADTQYF

d_gene: NA
abundance: NA
v_gene: TRBV5-4
j_gene: TRBJ1-1
CDR3nt: TGTGCCAGCAGCTCCTCGGGATACACTGAAGCTTTCTTT
CDR3aa: CASSSSGYTEAFF

d_gene: TRBD2
abundance: NA
v_gene: TRBV6-5
j_gene: TRBJ2-5
CDR3nt: TGTGCCTCTTGGGGGGGGGTGGGGGAGACCCAGTACTTC
CDR3aa: CASWGGVGETQYF

d_gene: TRBD1
abundance: NA
v_gene: TRBV7-9
j_gene: TRBJ1-1
CDR3nt: TGTGCCAGCAGTTTGGACAGGTTGAACACTGAAGCTTTCTTT
CDR3aa: CASSLDRLNTEAFF

d_gene: NA
abundance: NA
v_gene: TRBV6-1
j_gene: TRBJ2-7
CDR3nt: TGTGCCAGCAGTGAAAGGGGGGGGACTCTCTACGAGCAGTACTTC
CDR3aa: CASSERGGTLYEQYF

d_gene: NA
abundance: NA
v_gene: TRBV28
j_gene: TRBJ1-2
CDR3nt: TGTGCCAGCAGACTACTTCTGGGGGGGCTCTATGGCTACACCTTC
CDR3aa: CASRLLLGGLYGYTF

d_gene: NA
abundance: NA
v_gene: TRBV30
j_gene: TRBJ2-5
CDR3nt: TGTGCCTGGAGGAGGACGGGACTCTCAGAAGAGACCCAGTACTTC
CDR3aa: CAWRRTGLSEETQYF